The present T cell receptor (beta chain) was sequenced within a study of blood T cell repertoires in COVID-19. At the level of the study: The samples span acute and convalescent COVID-19 from the United States, Italy and Spain. Sample material is recorded as cDNA or gDNA derived from T cells, B-cell-depleted T cells, or PBMCs.

Authors' analysis steps: Estimation of nucleated cell counts was performed using reference gene primer amplification. The repertoire was sequenced with immunoSEQ multiplex PCR; TCRdb's copy has only in-frame clones and lacks some. V, J and clone size derive from that table, while D and trimming were established from the DNA sequence. The sample gives approximately 150,000 clones, roughly 84% of which show up once; roughly 4.8% is in the top ten. Per the germline V gene, CDR1 is LNHDA and CDR2 is SQIVND (reference sequence). Trimming removed 7 bases from V and 1 base from J; junction bases left unmatched: 5. This CDR3 is built from 14 residues.

The chain carries TRBV19 and TRBJ2-7; 9 bases agree with TRBD2. The sequence was collected from a human donor in a cohort sampled during active COVID-19. Source material: peripheral blood. CDR3 sequence: CASKPSGESYEQYF. The CDR3, as DNA: TGTGCCAGTAAGCCTAGCGGGGAATCCTACGAGCAGTACTTC.